These T cell receptor beta chains were read from a single sample in a study of shared clonotypes between healthy human individuals. Method: immunoSEQ multiplex PCR; TCRdb's copy keeps in-frame clones and lacks some. Among hundreds of thousands of clones listed, approximately 77% were seen once. The sequencing input was PBMCs. Receptors originate from a woman in her forties in good health. Some clones in this sample may be carry-over from other donors' samples. Both conserved end residues are part of each CDR3. A D gene is named only where the DNA matches it firmly. Part of the rows lack a size; the others show once, few, many or a class for expanded clones.

>TRBD2|-|TRBV5-1|TRBJ2-1
TGCGCCAGCAGCCCGGGGGTAGCGGGACCTCATGAGCAGTTCTTC
CASSPGVAGPHEQFF
>TRBD2|-|TRBV18|TRBJ2-1
TGTGCCAGCTCACCTCTAGCGGGAGGGAACAATGAGCAGTTCTTC
CASSPLAGGNNEQFF
>-|many|TRBV25-1|TRBJ2-1
TGTGCCAGCCAGGACTGGGGGGCGTACGGTGAGCAGTTCTTC
CASQDWGAYGEQFF
>-|-|TRBV13|TRBJ2-1
TGTGCCAGCAGCTCCTTCCTAGGTAGCGGCTACAATGAGCAGTTCTTC
CASSSFLGSGYNEQFF
>TRBD1|many|TRBV11-3|TRBJ1-4
TGTGCCAGCAGCTTAACAGGGGGCTCTAATGAAAAACTGTTTTTT
CASSLTGGSNEKLFF
>-|-|TRBV11-3|TRBJ1-3
TGTGCCAGCAGCTTAGGTCGTGGCAGCTCTGGAAACACCATATATTTT
CASSLGRGSSGNTIYF
>-|few|TRBV2|TRBJ2-5
TGTGCCAGCACCAAGGAAGAGACCCAGTACTTC
CASTKEETQYF
>-|-|TRBV27|TRBJ1-4
TGTGCCAGCAGTTTACTACGCGAGGCTCGAGGTGAAAAACTGTTTTTT
CASSLLREARGEKLFF
>TRBD2|many|TRBV18|TRBJ2-1
TGTGCCAGCTCACCAGCACTAGCGGATAACTCCTACAATGAGCAGTTCTTC
CASSPALADNSYNEQFF
>TRBD2|-|TRBV6-5|TRBJ2-5
TGTGCCAGCAGTTACTCGGACGGACTAGCGGGAAAGACCCAGTACTTC
CASSYSDGLAGKTQYF
>-|-|TRBV6-1|TRBJ1-3
TGTGCCAGCAGTGCGTTATTCTCTGGAAACACCATATATTTT
CASSALFSGNTIYF
>-|-|TRBV6-6|TRBJ2-3
TGTGCCAGCAGTTACTCGAGGGAGAGCACAGATACGCAGTATTTT
CASSYSRESTDTQYF
>TRBD1|-|TRBV5-6|TRBJ2-7
TGTGCCAGCAGCTTAGGGACAGTTACCTACGAGCAGTACTTC
CASSLGTVTYEQYF
>-|few|TRBV7-9|TRBJ2-4
TGTGCCAGCAGCTATGGGGGGTTCGAGGCCAAAAACATTCAGTACTTC
CASSYGGFEAKNIQYF
>-|-|TRBV19|TRBJ2-5
TGTGCCAGTACCTACCGAGGGGGGCAGGAGACCCAGTACTTC
CASTYRGGQETQYF
>-|once|TRBV6-6|TRBJ1-1
TGTGCCAGCAGCCCCACCCCGCAGACAGGAAACACTGAAGCTTTCTTT
CASSPTPQTGNTEAFF
>TRBD1|few|TRBV28|TRBJ2-5
TGTGCCAGCAGTTCAGGGGGCGGGGAGACCCAGTACTTC
CASSSGGGETQYF
>-|-|TRBV7-7|TRBJ2-3
TGTGCTAGCAGCTTAGCTTTGACAGATACGCAGTATTTT
CASSLALTDTQYF
>-|-|TRBV18|TRBJ2-1
TGTGCCAGCTCACCATTCAGGGTTGAAGATGAGCAGTTCTTC
CASSPFRVEDEQFF
>-|few|TRBV10-3|TRBJ2-7
TGTGCCATCAGCGTCTCCTACGAGCAGTACTTC
CAISVSYEQYF
>TRBD1|-|TRBV28|TRBJ2-1
TGTGCCAGCGGTTTGGAGGGCAGGGGGCTATCCTACAATGAGCAGTTCTTC
CASGLEGRGLSYNEQFF
>-|-|TRBV6-4|TRBJ2-2
TGTGCCAGCAGTGACTGTGGCAGTCACCGGGGAGCTGTTTTT
CASSDCGSHRGAVF
>-|-|TRBV5-4|TRBJ2-1
TGTGCCAGCAGCTCCTCCGGGACCCCCCGTCCGTTCTTC
CASSSSGTPRPFF
>TRBD1|-|TRBV30|TRBJ1-2
TGTGCCTGGAGTGCCAACCCACAGGGGGCTCACTATGGCTACACCTTC
CAWSANPQGAHYGYTF
>-|few|TRBV28|TRBJ1-5
TGTGCCAGCAGTTTTAGCAATCAGCCCCAGCATTTT
CASSFSNQPQHF
>-|-|TRBV7-8|TRBJ1-2
TGTGCCAGCAGCTTAGGTCGGCAGGGCAGGGTCTATGGCTACACCTTC
CASSLGRQGRVYGYTF
>TRBD2|once|TRBV9|TRBJ2-1
TGTGCCAGCAGCGTAGCTCCGGGACTAGCCAATGAGCAGTTCTTC
CASSVAPGLANEQFF
>TRBD2|-|TRBV5-1|TRBJ2-7
TGCGCCAGCAGCTTGGGCGTCACTAGCGGGAGGGCCGGCGAGCAGTACTTC
CASSLGVTSGRAGEQYF
>TRBD2|-|TRBV5-1|TRBJ2-3
TGCGCCAGCAACGATAGCGGGAGCCGCACAGATACGCAGTATTTT
CASNDSGSRTDTQYF
>TRBD2|-|TRBV27|TRBJ2-1
TGTGCCAGCAGTTTTGGGCTAGCGGGAGCCATCTCCTACAATGAGCAGTTCTTC
CASSFGLAGAISYNEQFF
>-|few|TRBV18|TRBJ2-6
TGTGCCAGCTCACCATTGGGAAGCGGGGCCAACGTCCTGACTTTC
CASSPLGSGANVLTF
>-|-|TRBV5-1|TRBJ2-1
TGCGCCAGCAAAACGGGGTACGAGTCCTACAATGAGCAGTTCTTC
CASKTGYESYNEQFF
>-|-|TRBV29-1|TRBJ1-2
TGCAGCGTTGAACTAGAGAATCGATATGGCTACACCTTC
CSVELENRYGYTF